One and the same sample provided the 13 T cell receptor beta chains below, sequenced in a study of CD8 T cells in Susac syndrome. RNA totalling 0.5 to 1 ug underwent reverse transcription with random hexamers. TCRdb reprocessed the immunoSEQ multiplex PCR reads with MiXCR, giving one entry per CDR3 protein. The table shows 200,000 or so distinct CDR3 sequences, with 90% to 97% occurring only once. The sequencing input was CD4+ T cells from PBMCs. The receptors shown here come from a human donor with Susac syndrome.

This rearrangement joins TRBV3-1 to TRBJ2-5; unclear D gene. Germline lookup yields CDR1 LGHDT and CDR2 YNNKEL (reference sequence). CDR3 length equals 15 residues. Trimming cost V 4 bases and J 9 bases, with 21 bases left between them. Written as DNA, the CDR3 is TGTGCCAGCAGCCCCAATGACGGCTTAAGGAGTCCCCAGTACTTC. It yields the protein CASSPNDGLRSPQYF.

The gene calls are TRBV20-1 and TRBJ2-5; the match to TRBD2 covers 7 bases. The length of the CDR3 is 12 residues. Losses at the gene ends were 4 bases for V and 7 bases for J; bases not matched to a gene: 6. Per the germline V gene, CDR1 is DFQATT and CDR2 is SNEGSKA (reference sequence). The CDR3 DNA reads TGCAGTGCTATCGGGGGGACTCGGACCCAGTACTTC. It specifies CSAIGGTRTQYF.

The rearrangement joins TRBV7-2 to TRBJ2-5; 9 bases are shared with TRBD2. J lost 3 bases, V lost 1 base, and 3 bases had no gene match. Germline CDR1 reads SGHTA; CDR2 reads FQGNSA. The CDR3 runs to 15 residues. The CDR3 loop is CASSLGSGGKETQYF. In nucleotides, the CDR3 is TGTGCCAGCAGCTTAGGTAGCGGGGGTAAAGAGACCCAGTACTTC.

V and J are TRBV6-5 and TRBJ2-6, with unresolved D. This CDR3 has 13 residues. The V and J ends lost 2 bases and 3 bases respectively, with 2 bases between them. Germline-derived CDR1 and CDR2 are MNHEY and SVGAGI. The CDR3 here is CASSYLGANVLTF. The CDR3 nucleotides are TGTGCCAGCAGTTACCTTGGGGCCAACGTCCTGACTTTC.

In this sample, this clonotype turned up once. The chain has TRBV6-5 and TRBJ1-2, with D possibly matching TRBD1 (5 bases). Trimming took 3 bases from V and 3 from J, leaving 8 bases between them. Germline-derived CDR1 and CDR2 are MNHEY and SVGAGI. The CDR3 has 13 amino acids. The CDR3 DNA reads as TGTGCCAGCAGTTATGGGGGTGACTATGGCTACACCTTC. Translated, it gives CASSYGGDYGYTF.

This rearrangement joins TRBV9 to TRBJ2-7, with 9 positions matching TRBD1. CDR1 and CDR2 (germline): SGDLS, YYNGEE. The length of the CDR3 is 15 residues. Trimming removed 3 bases from V and 3 bases from J; junction bases left unmatched: 7. CDR3 in amino acids: CASSGSPGQGYEQYF. CDR3 in DNA: TGTGCCAGCAGCGGGTCCCCGGGACAGGGCTACGAGCAGTACTTC.

The sample holds one count of this clonotype. The rearrangement uses TRBV4-1 and TRBJ1-2; 7 bases are shared with TRBD1. The trim removed 3 bases at V and 0 bases at J, leaving 4 bases unmatched. Germline CDR1 MGHRA, CDR2 YSYEKL. This CDR3 is 15 amino acids long. The CDR3 region is CASSHQDRPNYGYTF. In DNA, the CDR3 is TGCGCCAGCAGCCACCAGGACAGGCCTAACTATGGCTACACCTTC.

The rearrangement joins TRBV9 to TRBJ2-7, with unresolved D. The germline V gene has CDR1 SGDLS and CDR2 YYNGEE. The CDR3 loop spans 16 amino acids. The V end lost 4 bases, the J end lost 3 bases, and 20 bases lay between the germline ends. CDR3 nucleotide sequence: TGTGCCAGCAGCTATCGAAACCGGACGCCAAACTACGAGCAGTACTTC. It translates to CASSYRNRTPNYEQYF.

J is TRBJ1-1 and V is TRBV7-9; tentative D call: TRBD1 (5 bases). The CDR3 totals 16 residues. V was cut by 6 bases and J by 5 bases, with 22 bases left in between. The germline V gene has CDR1 SEHNR and CDR2 FQNEAQ (reference sequence). CDR3 amino acids: CASSVNPGTKGTEAFF. The CDR3 coding sequence is TGTGCCAGCAGTGTTAACCCCGGGACGAAAGGTACTGAAGCTTTCTTT.

This clonotype was seen more than once but under ten times. This chain joins TRBV29-1 and TRBJ2-7; a weak D match, TRBD2 (5 bases). Per germline, CDR1 SQVTM and CDR2 ANQGSEA. There are 12 residues in the CDR3. Trimming cost V 6 bases and J 5 bases, with 14 bases left between them. The CDR3 DNA reads TGCAGCGTACGAAAGGGAGACAACGAGCAGTACTTC. Its protein is CSVRKGDNEQYF.

The chain uses TRBV18 and TRBJ2-1, with TRBD1 matching 7 bases. The CDR3 spans 15 residues. Germline CDR1 reads KGHSH; CDR2 reads LQKENI. V trimming: 3 bases; J trimming: 7 bases; junction bases outside the gene matches: 9. The CDR3 is CASSPAGTARNEQFF. CDR3 bases: TGTGCCAGCTCACCGGCCGGGACAGCACGTAATGAGCAGTTCTTC.

This chain links TRBV30 with TRBJ2-1, with D possibly being TRBD1 (7 bases). The CDR3 extends over 13 amino acids. CDR1 GTSNPN and CDR2 SVGIG come from the germline V gene (reference sequence). V lost 5 bases, J lost 3 bases, and 11 bases lay in between. This chain's CDR3 is CAWHQGGYNEQFF. In DNA, the CDR3 is TGTGCCTGGCATCAGGGGGGCTACAATGAGCAGTTCTTC.

This chain links TRBV12-5 with TRBJ1-6; D not resolved. There are 14 residues in the CDR3. In germline, CDR1 is LGHNT, CDR2 FRNRAP. Trimming left V 1 base short and J 12 bases short, with 13 bases between. The CDR3: CASGLGHTREPLHF. In DNA, the CDR3 is TGTGCTAGTGGTTTGGGACACACGAGGGAACCCCTCCACTTT.